These 3 T cell receptor beta chains were all obtained from the same sample, sequenced in a study of cytomegalovirus exposure and HLA in healthy donors. A multiplex PCR was run with 60 Vbeta primers and 13 Jbeta primers. Profiling relied on immunoSEQ multiplex PCR, and the TCRdb table lists in-frame clones only, not all of them. This table holds about 190,000 clones, approximately 81% found once. The sample taken for sequencing was PBMCs. Every receptor here comes from a boy aged 2 to 10 in good health and CMV-seronegative.

The CDR3 bases are TGTGCCAGCAGGGCCAGCGCCCCTGGCGAGCAGTACTTC. Encoded protein: CASRASAPGEQYF. The rearrangement joins TRBV7-2 to TRBJ2-7; D remains unclear. Germline assignment: CDR1 SGHTA and CDR2 FQGNSA. Deletions cut 6 bases from V and 6 bases from J, with 15 bases between. This CDR3 region has 13 residues.

The V and J genes are TRBV10-1 and TRBJ1-4; D is unresolved. CDR3 size: 16 residues. Germline loops: CDR1 WNHNN, CDR2 SYGVQD (reference sequence). The V and J ends lost 6 bases and 0 bases respectively, with 14 bases between them. The CDR3 sequence is CASRKSSHPTNEKLFF. CDR3 nucleotide sequence: TGCGCCAGCAGGAAGTCGAGCCACCCAACTAATGAAAAACTGTTTTTT.

Note on this clone: This specimen includes other DNA sequences encoding the same CDR3. This chain joins TRBV27 and TRBJ1-6, with D unresolved. The CDR3 length is 14 residues. V lost 3 bases and J 8 bases, leaving 11 bases between the germline ends. Germline CDR1 reads MNHEY; CDR2 reads SMNVEV (reference sequence). The CDR3 coding sequence is TGTGCCAGCAGTTTCCGGGGATCTGATTCACCCCTCCACTTT. Protein sequence: CASSFRGSDSPLHF.